Included here is one T cell receptor (beta chain) sequence, with context. The PCR made use of 60 Vbeta and 13 Jbeta primers. Sequenced by immunoSEQ multiplex PCR; TCRdb stores in-frame clones only, minus some. The data hold about 100,000 clones, with 60% to 80% observed a single time. The sample is drawn from a study of cytomegalovirus exposure and HLA in healthy donors. V shed 5 bases and J 5 bases; nucleotides not matched to a gene: 6. The germline gives CDR1 GTSNPN, CDR2 SVGIG (reference sequence). The CDR3 runs to 14 residues. The genes are TRBV30 and TRBJ2-5, with 12 bases aligning to TRBD2. The sequence was collected from a woman aged 60 to 75 in good health and CMV-seropositive. The sequencing sample was made of PBMCs. Here the CDR3 DNA reads TGTGCCTGGCGTCTAGCGGGAGGGCCTGAGACCCAGTACTTC. Amino acids: CAWRLAGGPETQYF. The complete variable domain, with remaining parts taken from reference TRBV30 and TRBJ2-5, reads SQTIHQWPATLVQPVGSPLSLECTVEGTSNPNLYWYRQAAGRGLQLLFYSVGIGQISSEVPQNLSASRPQDRQFILSSKKLLLSDSGFYLCAWRLAGGPETQYFGPGTRLLVL.